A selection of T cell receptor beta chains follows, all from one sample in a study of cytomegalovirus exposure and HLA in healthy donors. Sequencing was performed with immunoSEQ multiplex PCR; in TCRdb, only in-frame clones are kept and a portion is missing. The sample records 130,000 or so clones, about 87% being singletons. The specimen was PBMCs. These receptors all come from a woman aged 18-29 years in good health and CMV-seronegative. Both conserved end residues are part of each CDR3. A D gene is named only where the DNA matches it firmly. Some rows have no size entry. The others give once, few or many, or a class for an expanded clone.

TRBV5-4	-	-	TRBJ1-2	CASSVGTEGGYTF	TGTGCCAGCAGCGTGGGGACGGAGGGGGGCTACACCTTC
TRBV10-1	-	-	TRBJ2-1	CASSKTRVDEQFF	TGCGCCAGCAGCAAGACTCGCGTCGATGAGCAGTTCTTC
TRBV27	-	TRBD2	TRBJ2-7	CASSLREGGTYEQYF	TGTGCCAGCAGCCTCCGGGAGGGCGGGACGTACGAGCAGTACTTC
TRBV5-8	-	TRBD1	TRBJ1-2	CASSFGQGNYGYTF	TGTGCCAGCAGCTTTGGACAGGGTAACTATGGCTACACCTTC
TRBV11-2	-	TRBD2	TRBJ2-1	CASSRTSGGGPNINEQFF	TGTGCCAGCAGTAGGACTAGCGGGGGAGGACCCAACATTAATGAGCAGTTCTTC
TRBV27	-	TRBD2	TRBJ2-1	CASSLGASGYNEQFF	TGTGCCAGCAGTTTAGGGGCTAGCGGCTACAATGAGCAGTTCTTC
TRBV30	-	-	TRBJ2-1	CAWSPVNSYNEQFF	TGTGCCTGGAGTCCGGTGAACTCCTACAATGAGCAGTTCTTC
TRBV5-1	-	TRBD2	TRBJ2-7	CASSLAVTSGYTYEQYF	TGCGCCAGCAGCTTGGCCGTGACTAGCGGGTATACCTACGAGCAGTACTTC
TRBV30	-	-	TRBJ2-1	CAWSELGGEQFF	TGTGCCTGGAGTGAACTAGGCGGAGAGCAGTTCTTC
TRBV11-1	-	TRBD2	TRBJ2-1	CASSLAGGAYNEQFF	TGTGCCAGCAGCTTAGCGGGGGGGGCCTACAATGAGCAGTTCTTC
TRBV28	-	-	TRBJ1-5	CASSLRRLGTLQPQHF	TGTGCCAGCAGTTTACGAAGACTAGGGACTCTCCAGCCCCAGCATTTT
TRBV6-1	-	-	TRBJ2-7	CATLAPPYEQYF	TGTGCCACCCTGGCCCCCCCCTACGAGCAGTACTTC
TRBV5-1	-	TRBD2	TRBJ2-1	CASSAGTSGSYNEQFF	TGCGCCAGCAGCGCAGGGACTAGCGGCTCCTACAATGAGCAGTTCTTC
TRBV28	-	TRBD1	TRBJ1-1	CASVKLGTAFRAVDEAFF	TGTGCCAGCGTTAAACTTGGGACAGCGTTTCGGGCGGTCGATGAAGCTTTCTTT
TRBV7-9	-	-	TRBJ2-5	CASSFRTQTVYATQYF	TGTGCCAGCAGCTTCCGGACTCAGACGGTTTACGCGACCCAGTACTTC
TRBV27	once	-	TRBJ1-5	CASSLSGAVGNQPQHF	TGTGCCAGCAGTTTATCGGGGGCGGTCGGCAATCAGCCCCAGCATTTT
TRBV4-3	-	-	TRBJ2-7	CASSQEGFGAYEQYF	TGCGCCAGCAGCCAAGAAGGATTCGGAGCCTACGAGCAGTACTTC
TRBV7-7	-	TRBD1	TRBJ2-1	CASSLDRGNEQFF	TGTGCTAGCAGCTTAGACAGGGGAAATGAGCAGTTCTTC
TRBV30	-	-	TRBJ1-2	CAWSPYYGYTF	TGTGCCTGGAGTCCCTACTATGGCTACACCTTC
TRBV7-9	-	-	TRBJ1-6	CASSLERLNSPLHF	TGTGCCAGCAGCTTAGAGCGGTTGAATTCACCCCTCCACTTT
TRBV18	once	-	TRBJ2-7	CASQEGEGPGEQYF	TGTGCCAGCCAAGAGGGGGAGGGGCCAGGAGAGCAGTACTTC
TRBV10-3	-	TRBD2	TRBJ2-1	CATGWTSGSDEQFF	TGTGCCACGGGATGGACTAGCGGGAGCGATGAGCAGTTCTTC
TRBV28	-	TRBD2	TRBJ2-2	CASSLDGKRGNTGELFF	TGTGCCAGCTCCCTCGATGGAAAGCGGGGGAACACCGGGGAGCTGTTTTTT
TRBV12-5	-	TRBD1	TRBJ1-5	CASGSGPEAGGNQPQHF	TGTGCTAGTGGTTCGGGACCGGAGGCAGGGGGCAACCAGCCCCAGCATTTT
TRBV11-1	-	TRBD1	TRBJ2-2	CASSPTRQGTGELFF	TGTGCCAGCAGCCCGACCCGACAGGGGACCGGGGAGCTGTTTTTT
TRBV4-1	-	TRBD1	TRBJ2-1	CASSRADRNNEQFF	TGCGCCAGCAGCCGAGCGGACAGGAACAATGAGCAGTTCTTC
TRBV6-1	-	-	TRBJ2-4	CASSEAGQGRNIQYF	TGTGCCAGCAGTGAAGCCGGTCAGGGGAGAAACATTCAGTACTTC
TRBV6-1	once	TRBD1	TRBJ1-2	CASSEAWRHRGTRGYTF	TGTGCCAGCAGTGAAGCTTGGAGACACAGGGGGACGCGTGGCTACACCTTC
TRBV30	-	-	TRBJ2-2	CARQDRPRGGELFF	TGTGCCAGACAGGATCGCCCTCGGGGCGGGGAGCTGTTTTTT
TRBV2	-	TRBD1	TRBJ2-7	CASQGALYEQYF	TGTGCCAGCCAGGGGGCTCTCTACGAGCAGTACTTC
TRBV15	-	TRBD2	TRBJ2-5	CATSRDPSSSSGNWETQYF	TGTGCCACCAGCAGAGATCCCAGCTCGTCTAGCGGGAACTGGGAGACCCAGTACTTC
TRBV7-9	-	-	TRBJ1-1	CASSRGRTEAFF	TGTGCCAGCAGCCGCGGGAGGACTGAAGCTTTCTTT
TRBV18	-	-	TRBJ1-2	CASSPQLGGEDYGYTF	TGTGCCAGCTCACCACAGTTGGGAGGGGAAGACTATGGCTACACCTTC
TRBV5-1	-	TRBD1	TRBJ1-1	CASSLSRDSFSTEAFF	TGCGCCAGCAGCTTGTCTCGGGACAGCTTCTCCACTGAAGCTTTCTTT
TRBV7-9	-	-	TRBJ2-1	CASSAVEGHSYNEQFF	TGTGCCAGCAGCGCCGTGGAGGGCCATTCCTACAATGAGCAGTTCTTC
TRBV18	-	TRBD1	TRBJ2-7	CASSRDRGLYEQYF	TGTGCCAGCTCACGGGACAGGGGACTCTACGAGCAGTACTTC
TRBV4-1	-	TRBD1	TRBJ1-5	CASSHLYRGSRAQPQHF	TGCGCCAGCAGCCATCTGTACAGGGGATCCCGAGCTCAGCCCCAGCATTTT
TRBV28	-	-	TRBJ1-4	CASIQNEKLFF	TGTGCCAGCATACAGAATGAAAAACTGTTTTTT
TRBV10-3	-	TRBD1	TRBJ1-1	CAISRTGGSLNTEAFF	TGTGCCATCAGTAGGACAGGGGGCTCTTTGAACACTGAAGCTTTCTTT
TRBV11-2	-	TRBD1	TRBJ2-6	CASSLRQGSSGANVLTF	TGTGCCAGCAGCTTGAGACAGGGTAGCTCTGGGGCCAACGTCCTGACTTTC
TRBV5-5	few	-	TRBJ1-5	CASSSWGDQPQHF	TGTGCCAGCAGCTCGTGGGGGGATCAGCCCCAGCATTTT
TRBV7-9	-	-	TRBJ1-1	CASSPRGGNTEAFF	TGTGCCAGCAGCCCAAGGGGGGGTAACACTGAAGCTTTCTTT